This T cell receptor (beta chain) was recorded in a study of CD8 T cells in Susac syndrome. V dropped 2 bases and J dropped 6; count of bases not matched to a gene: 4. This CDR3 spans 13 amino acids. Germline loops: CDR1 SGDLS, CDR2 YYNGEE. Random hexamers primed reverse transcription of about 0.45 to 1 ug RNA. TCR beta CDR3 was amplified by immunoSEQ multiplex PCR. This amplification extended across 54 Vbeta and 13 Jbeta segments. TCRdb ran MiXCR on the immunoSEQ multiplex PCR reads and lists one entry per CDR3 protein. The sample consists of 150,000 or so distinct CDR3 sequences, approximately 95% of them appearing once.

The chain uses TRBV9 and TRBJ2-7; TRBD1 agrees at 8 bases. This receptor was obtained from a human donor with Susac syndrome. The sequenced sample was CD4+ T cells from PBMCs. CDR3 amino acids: CASSVTGEGEQYF. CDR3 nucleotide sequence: TGTGCCAGCAGCGTGACAGGGGAAGGCGAGCAGTACTTC.